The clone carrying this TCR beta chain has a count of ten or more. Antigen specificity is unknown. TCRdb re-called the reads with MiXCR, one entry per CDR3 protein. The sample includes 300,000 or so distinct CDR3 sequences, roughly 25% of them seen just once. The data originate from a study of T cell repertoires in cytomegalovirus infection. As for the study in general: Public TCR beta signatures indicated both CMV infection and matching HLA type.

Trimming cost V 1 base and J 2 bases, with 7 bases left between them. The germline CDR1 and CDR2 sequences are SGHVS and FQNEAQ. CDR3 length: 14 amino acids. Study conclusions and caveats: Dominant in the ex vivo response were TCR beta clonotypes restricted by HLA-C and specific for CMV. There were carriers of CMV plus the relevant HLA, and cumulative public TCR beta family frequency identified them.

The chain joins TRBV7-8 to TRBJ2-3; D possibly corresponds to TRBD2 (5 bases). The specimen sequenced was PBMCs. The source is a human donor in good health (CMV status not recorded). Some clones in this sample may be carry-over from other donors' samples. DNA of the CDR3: TGTGCCAGCAGCTTAGGAGGGCCCACAGATACGCAGTATTTT. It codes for CASSLGGPTDTQYF.